This TCR beta chain is from a study of cytomegalovirus exposure and HLA in healthy donors. The study's findings and limits: Later, an analysis showed that TCR beta chains associated with HLA were more clonally expanded than others that were equally common.

After removal of 3 bases from V and 5 bases from J, the junction contained 8 bases not matched to a gene. This CDR3 is 16 amino acids long. CDR1 MNHEY and CDR2 SVGAGI come from the germline V gene. With respect to this clone: Its antigen is currently unknown. Other DNA sequences in this specimen translate into the identical CDR3.

13 Jbeta primers and 60 Vbeta primers were used for the PCR. Assay used: immunoSEQ multiplex PCR; TCRdb lists only in-frame clones, some missing. The table shows over 150,000 clones, with around four fifths occurring only once. This receptor was taken from a woman aged 50 to 60 in good health and CMV-seronegative. The V gene is TRBV6-5, the J gene TRBJ2-5; 11 bases align to TRBD2. Sequenced: PBMCs. The CDR3 DNA is TGTGCCAGCAGTTATTCCGGGACTAGCGGTAGGGAGACCCAGTACTTC. It encodes CASSYSGTSGRETQYF.